A selection of T cell receptor beta chains follows, all from one sample in a study of T cell changes during pregnancy in multiple sclerosis. Sequencing was performed with immunoSEQ multiplex PCR; in TCRdb, only in-frame clones are kept and a portion is missing. Here the sample spans tens of thousands of clones, 85% to 90% being singletons. The specimen comprised peripheral blood, sampled after pregnancy. The origin of the receptors is a female donor in good health, enrolled as a control in a pregnancy study. The CDR3 runs from the conserved cysteine through the conserved F or W. The order of the fields is V gene, CDR3 protein.

>TRBV7-6
CASSPAGGVAPNTGELFF
>TRBV2
CASWTSEGDTQYF
>TRBV5-1
CASERGNGAGELFF
>TRBV9
CASSVEGGGFTDTQYF
>TRBV2
CASREGSSYNSPLHF
>TRBV6-1
CASRQDSGNTIYF
>TRBV6-5
CASRPRDRNYGYTF
>TRBV5-4
CASSYWGEPRNDNYGYTF
>TRBV7-8
CASSLDRAGTGELFF
>TRBV7-8
CASSFTGDSNYGYTF
>TRBV6-5
CASSYRNRGHYGYTF
>TRBV5-1
CASSLEEGGYGYTF
>TRBV7-9
CASRPLGQAHGYTF
>TRBV28
CASRPRAGKSGNTIYF
>TRBV27
CASSLGGAADYGYTF
>TRBV30
CALGQGVGGTEAFF
>TRBV12-5
CASDDPLGGADTGELFF
>TRBV25-1
CASSEGKGANTGELFF
>TRBV5-6
CASSSGITDTYGYTF
>TRBV5-1
CASSLGGGQAGTPQHF
>TRBV11-2
CASSSLRGGGYTGELFF
>TRBV5-1
CASSLGASVSYEQYF
>TRBV5-6
CASSQGGQARYGYTF
>TRBV7-9
CASSLAAQPQHF
>TRBV18
CASSPLRALAGVGEQYF
>TRBV5-1
CASSRDSNEQFF
>TRBV11-2
CASSLMSGPQYF
>TRBV7-9
CASSLAPGTSGREQYF
>TRBV5-1
CASSLSTSGSTETQYF
>TRBV2
CASSEEGGGQPQHF
>TRBV30
CAWSLGIHLYEQYF
>TRBV6-1
CASSGQRGSQETQYF
>TRBV9
CASSVGDTNSPLHF
>TRBV11-3
CASSAPGLAGGAYEQYF
>TRBV27
CASQGGTGPLSGYTF
>TRBV7-8
CASNKPGLGANEQFF
>TRBV27
CASSLSTVSNQPQHF
>TRBV11-3
CASSSTVPPYNEQFF
>TRBV6-1
CASSEEADRGGYTF
>TRBV5-6
CASSFLREANYGYTF
>TRBV4-1
CASSRGMGASDTDTQYF
>TRBV7-2
CASSLNRGTEAFF
>TRBV6-5
CASTPGTTYEQYF
>TRBV4-1
CASSSGRLSYEQYF
>TRBV27
CASSREGQGIQPQHF
>TRBV6-4
CASSVNTGPLAEAFF
>TRBV6-1
CASSKTSGGPIQYF
>TRBV19
CASRRQSTDTQYF